This TCR beta chain was found in a study of early T cells in non-severe SARS-CoV-2 infection. J lost 7 bases, V lost 4 bases, and 0 bases had no gene match. The CDR3 is 13 residues long. The germline V gene has CDR1 LGHDT and CDR2 YNNKEL (reference sequence). This clonotype turned up a few times. TCRdb fed the 5' RACE reads into MiXCR, producing one record per CDR3 protein. Of about 130,000 distinct CDR3 sequences listed, under 15% are singletons. The chain links TRBV3-1 to TRBJ1-6, with TRBD1 identical over 8 bases. The TCR sequence derives from an adult who was a healthcare worker with PCR-confirmed SARS-CoV-2 infection or an uninfected control (not recorded which). Sequenced sample: whole blood. The CDR3 DNA sequence: TGTGCCAGCAGCCGGGACAGGAATTCACCCCTCCACTTT. This codes for CASSRDRNSPLHF.